The T cell receptor (beta chain) described here comes from a study of neurological immune-mediated disorders. General study points: The authors found no clinical or MRI feature associated with the multiple sclerosis repertoire cluster. Whereas HTLV-1-associated myelopathy showed the most TCR clonal expansion, multiple sclerosis showed the least, with levels below those of healthy controls.

Trimming cost V 0 bases and J 4 bases, with 11 bases left between them. CDR1 is SGHRS, CDR2 YFSETQ, per germline. The CDR3 has 14 residues. This clonotype has ten or more counts. Its target is unknown. TCRdb independently ran MiXCR on the 5' RACE reads; one entry per CDR3 protein. Here the sample spans 60,000 to 85,000 distinct CDR3 sequences, 4.5% to 6.5% being singletons. The rearrangement uses TRBV5-1 and TRBJ2-7; D tentatively reads TRBD1 or TRBD2 (5 bases each). The receptor's source is a woman in her 30s with multiple sclerosis. The sequenced material came from PBMCs. CDR3 loop: CASSLVGTNYEQYF. CDR3 in DNA: TGCGCCAGCAGCTTGGTTGGGACCAATTACGAGCAGTACTTC.